This T cell receptor (beta chain) was found in a study of neurological immune-mediated disorders. The germline V gene has CDR1 DFQATT and CDR2 SNEGSKA (reference sequence). Trimming took 6 bases from V and 1 from J, leaving 13 bases between them. This CDR3 region has 14 residues. Each CDR3 protein gets one entry after TCRdb re-called the 5' RACE reads with MiXCR. The sample contains roughly 62,000 distinct CDR3 sequences, under 5.5% of which appear only once. The chain carries TRBV20-1 and TRBJ1-5; a possible D gene is TRBD1 (5 bases). Sequenced material: PBMCs. The receptor was isolated from a woman between 45 and 60 years old with multiple sclerosis. CDR3 sequence reads: CSAQDMGSNQPQHF. The CDR3 nucleotides read TGCAGTGCACAGGACATGGGCAGCAATCAGCCCCAGCATTTT.